This TCR beta chain stems from a study of T cells in localized non-small cell lung cancer. Study-wide results and caveats: Of the top 100 tumor clones, median 57 were in adjacent lung, 25 to 30 among its top 100. Clonality peaked in uninvolved adjacent lung rather than tumor.

In the case of this clone: Its specificity is not known.

TCRdb's copy holds only in-frame clones and misses some; the assay was immunoSEQ multiplex PCR. The sample contains fewer than 30,000 clones, 84% of which appear only once. The V and J ends lost 1 base and 4 bases respectively, with 16 bases between them. Germline CDR1 MGHRA, CDR2 YSYEKL. CDR3 size: 16 residues. The chain links TRBV4-1 to TRBJ2-5; D could derive from TRBD1 or TRBD2 (6 bases each). The material was peripheral blood mononuclear cells, obtained before any cancer treatment. The receptor was derived from a man aged 35 to 69 with stage III lung adenocarcinoma. CDR3 sequence: CASSQGGQGGRETQYF. CDR3 in DNA: TGCGCCAGCAGCCAAGGGGGGCAGGGAGGTCGAGAGACCCAGTACTTC.